This T cell receptor beta chain was retrieved from a study of shared clonotypes between healthy human individuals. At the level of the study: The cohort comprised a couple of women and a few men. Their ages spanned 18 to 49 years. Regarding the study as a whole: Across subsets, estimated richness was generally greater for naive than for memory populations. Compared with clonotypes that all four donors shared, non-shared clonotypes had lower generation probabilities.

V dropped 0 bases and J dropped 8; count of bases not matched to a gene: 4. This CDR3 region has 14 residues. The germline CDR1 and CDR2 sequences are SGHRS and YFSETQ. There are a few counts of this clone. Its cognate antigen is unknown. Other nucleotide sequences in the sample specify the same CDR3. Sequencing was performed with immunoSEQ multiplex PCR; in TCRdb, only in-frame clones are kept and a portion is missing. The table lists under 1,100,000 clones, about 74% of them singletons, with about 1.5% in the top ten. The receptor was isolated from a man in his late teens or twenties in good health. The material sequenced was memory CD4+ T cells sorted from blood. Subset described: CD45RA-negative fraction. The V gene is TRBV5-1, the J gene TRBJ1-1; TRBD1 matches at 10 bases. The CDR3 DNA follows: TGCGCCAGCAGCTTGGGACAGGGGGCATCGGAAGCTTTCTTT. Protein product: CASSLGQGASEAFF.